These 32 T cell receptor beta chains came from one sample sequenced in a study of T-cell memory formation after mild COVID-19. TCRdb re-called the 5' RACE reads through MiXCR, storing one row per CDR3 protein. The repertoire holds fewer than 550,000 distinct CDR3 sequences, with around 19% as singletons. The sequencing input was PBMCs or a T cell subset sorted from them (not recorded which). The origin of the receptors is an adult woman who had mild COVID-19 (a few samples of this study predate the infection). Cell type and time point are not known.

The chain has TRBV5-4 and TRBJ2-7; tentative D call: TRBD2 (5 bases). The CDR3 is made up of 15 amino acids. V dropped 3 bases and J dropped 6 bases, with 19 bases sitting between them. The germline CDR1 and CDR2 sequences are SGHNT and YYREEE (reference sequence). This CDR3 is CASSSRVTVPGEQYF. In DNA, the CDR3 is TGTGCCAGCAGCTCGAGGGTTACCGTTCCTGGCGAGCAGTACTTC.

The rearrangement uses TRBV7-2 and TRBJ1-2, with TRBD1 matching over 7 bases. The germline CDR1 and CDR2 sequences are SGHTA and FQGNSA. With V trimmed by 4 bases and J by 2 bases, 16 bases remained unmatched. The length of the CDR3 is 18 residues. The CDR3 here is CASSSTNPIPGQNYGYTF. CDR3 sequence (DNA): TGTGCCAGCAGCTCCACCAATCCGATTCCGGGACAGAACTATGGCTACACCTTC.

This clonotype was observed once. The CDR3 protein is CASNNWSNQPQHF. CDR3 DNA sequence: TGCGCCAGCAATAATTGGAGCAATCAGCCCCAGCATTTT. The chain links TRBV23-1 to TRBJ1-5; D ambiguous. TRBV23-1 is treated as an ORF (open reading frame) with a function not yet certain. V was shortened by 7 bases and J by 1 base, with 8 bases between the two germline ends. This CDR3 is built from 13 residues.

This rearrangement joins TRBV19 to TRBJ1-5; 8 bases fit TRBD1. CDR1 LNHDA and CDR2 SQIVND come from the germline V gene (reference sequence). The CDR3 totals 14 residues. The junction had 3 bases not matched to a gene; V was cut back by 7 bases and J by 1 base. The CDR3 is CASTTGGSNQPQHF. CDR3 nucleotides: TGTGCCAGTACTACAGGGGGAAGCAATCAGCCCCAGCATTTT. The entire variable domain, with the rest obtained from reference TRBV19 and TRBJ1-5, is as follows: DGGITQSPKYLFRKEGQNVTLSCEQNLNHDAMYWYRQDPGQGLRLIYYSQIVNDFQKGDIAEGYSVSREKKESFPLTVTSAQKNPTAFYLCASTTGGSNQPQHFGDGTRLSIL.

This chain uses TRBV12-3 or TRBV12-4 with TRBJ2-1; the D gene is possibly TRBD1 (8 bases). The CDR3 is 13 residues long. V was clipped by 7 bases and J by 8 bases, with 15 bases between them. The CDR3 DNA sequence: TGTGCCAGCACCGTACAGGGGGGGGATGAGCAGTTCTTC. Translating it yields CASTVQGGDEQFF.

This clonotype was recorded a few times. The V call is TRBV6-5, the J call TRBJ1-2, with 8 bases that match TRBD1. Germline lookup yields CDR1 MNHEY and CDR2 SVGAGI. This CDR3 region has 14 residues. V gave up 2 bases and J gave up 6 bases; unmatched junction bases: 5. CDR3 in amino acids: CASSYVDRVDGYTF. The CDR3 nucleotides read TGTGCCAGCAGTTACGTGGACAGGGTCGATGGCTACACCTTC.

This clonotype was seen only once. The rearrangement joins TRBV12-3 or TRBV12-4 to TRBJ1-2, with unresolved D. V dropped 5 bases and J dropped 2 bases, with 15 bases sitting between them. The CDR3 is 15 residues long. This CDR3 is CASSRASDWNYGYTF. The CDR3, as DNA: TGTGCCAGCAGTCGCGCCTCGGACTGGAACTATGGCTACACCTTC.

V is TRBV12-3 or TRBV12-4 and J is TRBJ2-7; weak D call: TRBD2 (6 bases). V was clipped by 3 bases and J by 2 bases, with 17 bases between them. CDR3 length: 16 amino acids. The CDR3 spells CASSFRLGIGAYEQYF. CDR3 nucleotides: TGTGCCAGCAGTTTTCGACTAGGCATCGGTGCCTACGAGCAGTACTTC.

The gene calls are TRBV12-3 or TRBV12-4 and TRBJ1-2; possibly TRBD1 for D (6 bases). V was clipped by 6 bases and J by 8 bases, with 19 bases between them. The CDR3 sequence is 14 residues long. CDR3 DNA sequence: TGTGCCAGCAGACTAGACAGGCGCGCCCACGGCTACACCTTC. This translates into CASRLDRRAHGYTF.

This clonotype was found a few times. J is TRBJ1-1 and V is TRBV14; D ambiguous. Germline V CDR1 and CDR2: SGHDN, FVKESK. The CDR3 runs 13 residues. V lost 1 base to trimming and J lost 4 bases, with 7 bases between them. For the CDR3, the DNA is TGTGCCAGCAGCCAAGGTTGGTCCACTGAAGCTTTCTTT. Its protein is CASSQGWSTEAFF.

The chain links TRBV28 to TRBJ1-1; D is uncertain. Germline V gene data show CDR1 as MDHEN and CDR2 as SYDVKM. This CDR3 is 14 amino acids long. Trimming cost V 1 base and J 1 base, with 7 bases left between them. The CDR3 region is CASSLFTKNTEAFF. CDR3 in DNA: TGTGCCAGCAGTTTATTTACGAAGAACACTGAAGCTTTCTTT.

V is TRBV9 and J is TRBJ1-2, with a possible D match to TRBD1 (5 bases). The CDR3 loop spans 12 amino acids. Germline CDR1 and CDR2: SGDLS and YYNGEE. The V end was cut by 3 bases, the J end by 8 bases, with 11 bases between. The CDR3: CASSAAGRGYTF. The CDR3 nucleotides read TGTGCCAGCAGCGCGGCGGGGCGAGGCTACACCTTC.

This clonotype occurred a few times. This rearrangement joins TRBV4-1 to TRBJ2-1, with D possibly being TRBD2 (5 bases). CDR1 is MGHRA, CDR2 YSYEKL, per germline. The V end was cut by 4 bases, the J end by 7 bases, with 17 bases between. The length of the CDR3 is 15 residues. CDR3 sequence: CASSLGVKKGNEQFF. For the CDR3, the DNA is TGCGCCAGCAGCCTGGGAGTTAAAAAGGGAAATGAGCAGTTCTTC.

This chain uses TRBV30 with TRBJ2-3; D unresolved. The CDR3 runs 18 residues. Germline CDR1 reads GTSNPN; CDR2 reads SVGIG (reference sequence). V was clipped by 0 bases and J by 2 bases, with 21 bases between them. The CDR3 sequence is CAWSVGPLITVPTDTQYF. CDR3 bases: TGTGCCTGGAGTGTAGGACCCCTCATCACAGTCCCCACAGATACGCAGTATTTT. Drawing the rest from reference TRBV30 and TRBJ2-3, the complete variable domain is SQTIHQWPATLVQPVGSPLSLECTVEGTSNPNLYWYRQAAGRGLQLLFYSVGIGQISSEVPQNLSASRPQDRQFILSSKKLLLSDSGFYLCAWSVGPLITVPTDTQYFGPGTRLTVL.

The sample holds a few counts of this clonotype. The chain employs TRBV5-1 and TRBJ2-5; tentatively, D is TRBD2 (6 bases). Trimming took 4 bases from V and 5 from J, leaving 18 bases between them. The CDR3 totals 15 residues. Germline CDR1 is SGHRS and CDR2 is YFSETQ. CDR3: CASSLWGTGDETQYF. CDR3 DNA sequence: TGCGCCAGCAGCCTCTGGGGAACGGGAGACGAGACCCAGTACTTC.

This clonotype showed up just a few times. The genes are TRBV27 and TRBJ2-7; 8 positions agree with TRBD1. In germline, CDR1 is MNHEY, CDR2 SMNVEV (reference sequence). The V segment lost 5 bases and the J segment 5 bases; nucleotides outside the gene matches: 5. There are 13 residues in the CDR3. The CDR3 DNA reads TGTGCCAGCAGTGCTCAGGGGGCGCACGAGCAGTACTTC. As protein: CASSAQGAHEQYF.

V is TRBV20-1 and J is TRBJ2-5; 10 bases are a match to TRBD2. With 0 bases clipped from V and 0 bases from J, the junction kept 4 bases outside the gene matches. The germline V gene has CDR1 DFQATT and CDR2 SNEGSKA (reference sequence). The CDR3 sequence is 16 residues long. The chain's CDR3 is CSAREDSGGYQETQYF. Here the CDR3 DNA reads TGCAGTGCTAGAGAAGATAGCGGGGGGTACCAAGAGACCCAGTACTTC.

This clonotype was seen a few times. The rearrangement uses TRBV24-1 and TRBJ1-1; 7 nucleotides line up with TRBD1. After removal of 5 bases from V and 4 bases from J, the junction contained 9 bases not matched to a gene. The CDR3 length is 15 residues. The V gene's germline CDR1 is KGHDR and CDR2 SFDVKD. CDR3: CATSGAGGAGTEAFF. CDR3 nucleotide sequence: TGTGCCACCAGTGGGGCAGGGGGAGCCGGCACTGAAGCTTTCTTT.

This clonotype was picked up a small number of times. CDR3 in DNA: TGTGCCAGTAGTATGGGAAGCGGGAGATTCACAGATACGCAGTATTTT. Its protein is CASSMGSGRFTDTQYF. This chain links TRBV19 with TRBJ2-3; the match to TRBD2 covers 8 bases. With 3 bases clipped from V and 2 bases from J, the junction kept 7 bases outside the gene matches. The CDR3 contains 16 residues. Per germline, CDR1 LNHDA and CDR2 SQIVND (reference sequence). Based on the CDR3 plus reference TRBV19 and TRBJ2-3, the full variable domain is DGGITQSPKYLFRKEGQNVTLSCEQNLNHDAMYWYRQDPGQGLRLIYYSQIVNDFQKGDIAEGYSVSREKKESFPLTVTSAQKNPTAFYLCASSMGSGRFTDTQYFGPGTRLTVL.

A few counts support this clonotype. The chain recombines TRBV9 with TRBJ1-4; tentatively, D is TRBD1 (5 bases). The CDR3 sequence is 15 residues long. Germline V gene data show CDR1 as SGDLS and CDR2 as YYNGEE. Trimming took off 1 base at V and 7 bases at J, with 14 bases between the two ends. CDR3 amino acids: CASSVTGTGIEKLFF. The CDR3 DNA follows: TGTGCCAGCAGCGTAACCGGGACGGGGATTGAAAAACTGTTTTTT.

This clonotype has just one count. One base away lies a much larger clone, so this may be a sequencing read error. The gene calls are TRBV20-1 and TRBJ1-1; the D is unclear. The V end was cut by 3 bases, the J end by 1 base, with 15 bases between. CDR1 is DFQATT and CDR2 is SNEGSKA in the germline V gene (reference sequence). This CDR3 has 15 residues. In DNA, the CDR3 is TGCAGTGCTAGTGGATCGGGTCCATGGAACACTGAAGCTTTCTTT. This encodes CSASGSGPWNTEAFF.

This clonotype occurred a few times. J is TRBJ2-3 and V is TRBV30; the match to TRBD1 covers 8 bases. V was pared by 3 bases and J by 4 bases, with 6 bases of the junction left unmatched. The CDR3 runs to 14 residues. Per the germline V gene, CDR1 is GTSNPN and CDR2 is SVGIG (reference sequence). CDR3 coding DNA: TGTGCCTGGAGCGCAGGGGGCGCCGCAGATACGCAGTATTTT. Its translation: CAWSAGGAADTQYF.

CDR3 DNA sequence: TGCAGCGTTGATCGGGGGTTTACAGATACGCAGTATTTT. This gives the protein CSVDRGFTDTQYF. The chain has TRBV29-1 and TRBJ2-3, with D possibly matching TRBD2 (6 bases). Germline loops: CDR1 SQVTM, CDR2 ANQGSEA. Trimming shortened V by 3 bases and J by 3 bases, and 10 bases separated the two germline ends. The CDR3 is 13 residues long.

The chain uses TRBV6-6 and TRBJ2-1; no reliable D call. The CDR3 runs to 11 residues. The germline V gene encodes CDR1 MNHNY and CDR2 SVGAGI (reference sequence). V was pared by 8 bases and J by 10 bases, with 12 bases between. CDR3 protein: CASGPGGEQFF. The CDR3 bases are TGTGCCAGCGGCCCAGGTGGCGAGCAGTTCTTC.

This clonotype showed up just a few times. The V gene is TRBV30, the J gene TRBJ1-1; weak D call: TRBD1 (6 bases). Germline V gives CDR1 GTSNPN, CDR2 SVGIG (reference sequence). This CDR3 is 12 amino acids long. Trimming took off 0 bases at V and 10 bases at J, with 12 bases between the two ends. This CDR3 reads CAWSVRGAGAFF. The CDR3 coding sequence is TGTGCCTGGAGTGTCCGGGGGGCTGGAGCTTTCTTT.

The rearrangement joins TRBV12-3 or TRBV12-4 to TRBJ2-2; 8 bases match TRBD1. This CDR3 contains 14 residues. Trimming at V came to 5 bases and at J to 5 bases, leaving 4 bases not matched to a gene. CDR3 amino acids: CASSRTGTTGELFF. The CDR3 DNA is TGTGCCAGCAGTCGGACAGGGACAACCGGGGAGCTGTTTTTT.

The V gene is TRBV7-9, the J gene TRBJ1-2; a weak D match, TRBD1 (6 bases). The CDR3 is 14 amino acids. Trimming stripped 4 bases from V and 3 bases from J, with 12 bases between. Per germline, CDR1 SEHNR and CDR2 FQNEAQ (reference sequence). The CDR3 is CASSSRGQDYGYTF. Here the CDR3 DNA reads TGTGCCAGCAGCTCCAGGGGTCAGGACTATGGCTACACCTTC.

This clonotype has a count of ten or more. This chain links TRBV15 with TRBJ2-1; D not certain. This CDR3 spans 11 amino acids. The germline V gene encodes CDR1 LNHNV and CDR2 YYDKDF (reference sequence). Between the trimmed V and J ends, which lost 0 bases and 7 bases, there was a span of 1 base. The CDR3 is CATSRENEQFF. DNA for the CDR3: TGTGCCACCAGCAGAGAGAATGAGCAGTTCTTC. The full variable domain, completed using reference TRBV15 and TRBJ2-1, is DAMVIQNPRYQVTQFGKPVTLSCSQTLNHNVMYWYQQKSSQAPKLLFHYYDKDFNNEADTPDNFQSRRPNTSFCFLDIRSPGLGDTAMYLCATSRENEQFFGPGTRLTVL.

This clonotype has only a few counts. The CDR3 coding sequence is TGTGCCAGCAGATTTGAAGGCACGCAGTATTTT. It encodes CASRFEGTQYF. The genes are TRBV6-5 and TRBJ2-3; D uncertain. The CDR3 contains 11 residues. CDR1 and CDR2 from the germline V gene are MNHEY and SVGAGI. Between the trimmed V and J ends, which lost 6 bases and 9 bases, there was a span of 10 bases.

This chain connects TRBV10-3 to TRBJ1-2; D gene ambiguous. V dropped 2 bases and J dropped 7 bases, with 11 bases sitting between them. The CDR3 totals 13 residues. Germline values: CDR1 ENHRY, CDR2 SYGVKD. The CDR3, as DNA: TGTGCCATCAGTGAGGGCCCGGGGAGTGGCTACACCTTC. Protein: CAISEGPGSGYTF.

This clonotype was counted at least ten times. The rearrangement joins TRBV6-6 to TRBJ2-1, with D possibly TRBD2 on 6 matching bases. This CDR3 region has 14 residues. Per the germline V gene, CDR1 is MNHNY and CDR2 is SVGAGI (reference sequence). The V gene lost 7 bases and the J gene lost 7 bases, with 17 bases spanning the gap. In DNA, the CDR3 is TGTGCCAGCACAATAGCGGCCTCAGGGAATGAGCAGTTCTTC. Protein product: CASTIAASGNEQFF.

This clonotype was recorded many times. The rearrangement links TRBV7-2 to TRBJ1-5, with a weak D call TRBD1 (5 bases). CDR3 length: 13 residues. The germline V gene has CDR1 SGHTA and CDR2 FQGNSA. V was pared by 7 bases and J by 2 bases, with 9 bases between. CDR3 protein: CASKGYGNQPQHF. For the CDR3, the DNA is TGTGCCAGCAAGGGGTATGGCAATCAGCCCCAGCATTTT.